These 2 T cell receptor beta chains came from one sample sequenced in a study of blood T cell repertoires in COVID-19. Generated by immunoSEQ multiplex PCR, the TCRdb table keeps only in-frame clones and is missing some. The sample consists of about 280,000 clones, approximately 90% of them appearing once. The sequencing input was PBMCs or T cells enriched from blood (not recorded which). The origin of the receptors is a woman in her 30s with acute COVID-19.

The V and J genes are TRBV9 and TRBJ2-2; 8 nucleotides agree with TRBD1. Germline V gene sequence: CDR1 SGDLS, CDR2 YYNGEE. The CDR3 length is 15 residues. Germline trimming cut 6 bases from V and 4 bases from J; bases unmatched to any gene: 8. The CDR3 coding sequence is TGTGCCAGCAACTACGGACAGGGAAGCACCGGGGAGCTGTTTTTT. As protein: CASNYGQGSTGELFF.

Here the CDR3 DNA reads TGCGCCAGCAGACCGCGGGAGGACGGCACAGATACGCAGTATTTT. Translated: CASRPREDGTDTQYF. The chain links TRBV5-1 to TRBJ2-3; 8 bases align to TRBD2. V lost 5 bases and J lost 1; bases outside the gene matches: 6. The germline gives CDR1 SGHRS, CDR2 YFSETQ. This CDR3 is 15 amino acids long. Complete variable domain (other parts from reference TRBV5-1 and TRBJ2-3): KAGVTQTPRYLIKTRGQQVTLSCSPISGHRSVSWYQQTPGQGLQFLFEYFSETQRNKGNFPGRFSGRQFSNSRSEMNVSTLELGDSALYLCASRPREDGTDTQYFGPGTRLTVL.